This T cell receptor (beta chain) was observed in a study of CD8 T cells in ankylosing spondylitis. V was trimmed by 5 bases and J by 3 bases, leaving 10 bases between them. Germline values: CDR1 DFQATT, CDR2 SNEGSKA (reference sequence). The CDR3 has 12 amino acids. Overall study results and limits: Clones linked to the disease showed a CD8+ phenotype. They occurred at relatively low frequencies in peripheral blood. Matched ankylosing spondylitis synovial fluid reportedly contained a significantly enriched population of disease-linked clones. There was a TCR beta motif, made of several highly homologous variants, that appeared characteristic of ankylosing spondylitis blood. Prior work had noted some motif variants in reactive arthritis blood and synovial fluid.

Quantitative barcoded 5'-RACE was used to prepare TCR beta libraries. TCRdb independently ran MiXCR on the 5' RACE reads; one entry per CDR3 protein. The profile covers hundreds of thousands of distinct CDR3 sequences, with about 10% appearing a single time and about 0.5% taken by the ten largest. This clonotype was detected a few times. The antigen is not known. This TCR came from a male donor with ankylosing spondylitis. The chain uses TRBV20-1 and TRBJ1-2, with D possibly matching TRBD1 (6 bases). The sample comprised blood, either unsorted or a sorted T cell fraction (not recorded which). CDR3 protein: CSAADSYYGYTF. The CDR3 coding sequence is TGCAGTGCTGCGGACAGCTACTATGGCTACACCTTC.